The source of this T cell receptor (beta chain) is a study of T cell responses to AZD1222 COVID-19 vaccine. Generated by immunoSEQ multiplex PCR, the TCRdb table keeps only in-frame clones and is missing some. The sample records around 160,000 clones, around 93% being singletons. There are 13 residues in the CDR3. CDR1 is WSHSY, CDR2 SAAADI, per germline. V lost 7 bases and J 7 bases, leaving 14 bases between the germline ends. The sequenced sample was peripheral blood, obtained on day 0 of AZD1222 vaccination. The TCR sequence derives from an adult in good health. The chain employs TRBV10-2 and TRBJ1-5; possible D gene TRBD1, 6 bases. CDR3 in DNA: TGCGCCAGCACCAGGGGAGTAGGACAGCCCCAGCATTTT. This translates into CASTRGVGQPQHF.